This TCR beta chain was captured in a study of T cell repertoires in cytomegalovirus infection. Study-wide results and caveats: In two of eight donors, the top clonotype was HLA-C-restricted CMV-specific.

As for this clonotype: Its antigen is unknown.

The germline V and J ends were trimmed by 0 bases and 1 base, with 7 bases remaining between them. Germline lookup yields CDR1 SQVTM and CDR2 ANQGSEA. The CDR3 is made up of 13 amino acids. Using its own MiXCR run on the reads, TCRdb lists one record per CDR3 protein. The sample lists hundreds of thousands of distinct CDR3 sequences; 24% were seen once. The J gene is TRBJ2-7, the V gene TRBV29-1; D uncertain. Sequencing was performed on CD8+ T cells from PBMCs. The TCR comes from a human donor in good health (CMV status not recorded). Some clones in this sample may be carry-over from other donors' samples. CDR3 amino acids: CSVEDRQSYEQYF. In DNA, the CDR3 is TGCAGCGTTGAAGATAGGCAGTCCTACGAGCAGTACTTC.